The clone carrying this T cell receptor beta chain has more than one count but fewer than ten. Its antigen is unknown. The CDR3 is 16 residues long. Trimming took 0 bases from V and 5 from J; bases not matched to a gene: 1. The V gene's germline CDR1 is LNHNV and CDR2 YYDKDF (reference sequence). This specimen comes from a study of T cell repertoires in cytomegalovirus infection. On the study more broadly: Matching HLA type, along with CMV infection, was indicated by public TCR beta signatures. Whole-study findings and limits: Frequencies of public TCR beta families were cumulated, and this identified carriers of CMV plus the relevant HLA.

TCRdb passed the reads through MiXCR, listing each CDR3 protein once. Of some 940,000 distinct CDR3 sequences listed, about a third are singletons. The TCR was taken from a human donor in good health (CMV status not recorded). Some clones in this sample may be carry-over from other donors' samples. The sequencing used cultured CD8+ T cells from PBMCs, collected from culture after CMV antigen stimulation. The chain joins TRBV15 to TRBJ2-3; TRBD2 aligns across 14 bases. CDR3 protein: CATSRDGLAGGDTQYF. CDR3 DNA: TGTGCCACCAGCAGAGACGGACTAGCGGGGGGAGATACGCAGTATTTT.